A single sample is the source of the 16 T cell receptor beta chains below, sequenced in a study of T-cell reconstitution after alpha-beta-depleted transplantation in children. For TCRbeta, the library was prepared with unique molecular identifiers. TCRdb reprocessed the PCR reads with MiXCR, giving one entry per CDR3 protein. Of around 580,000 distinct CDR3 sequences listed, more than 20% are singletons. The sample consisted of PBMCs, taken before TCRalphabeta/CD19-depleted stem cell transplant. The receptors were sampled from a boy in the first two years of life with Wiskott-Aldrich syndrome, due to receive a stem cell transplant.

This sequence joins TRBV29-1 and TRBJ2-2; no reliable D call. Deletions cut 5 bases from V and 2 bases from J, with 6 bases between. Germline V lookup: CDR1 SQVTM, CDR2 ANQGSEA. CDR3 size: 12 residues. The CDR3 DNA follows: TGCAGCGTTAAGGACAACACCGGGGAGCTGTTTTTT. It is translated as CSVKDNTGELFF.

CDR3 sequence (DNA): TGTGCCACCAGCAGACAAAAAACAGGGACGGTCGAGCAGTACTTC. This encodes CATSRQKTGTVEQYF. The chain has TRBV15 and TRBJ2-7; TRBD1 is a possible D gene (6 bases). Germline-derived CDR1 and CDR2 are LNHNV and YYDKDF (reference sequence). There are 15 residues in the CDR3. Deletions cut 2 bases from V and 6 bases from J, with 17 bases between.

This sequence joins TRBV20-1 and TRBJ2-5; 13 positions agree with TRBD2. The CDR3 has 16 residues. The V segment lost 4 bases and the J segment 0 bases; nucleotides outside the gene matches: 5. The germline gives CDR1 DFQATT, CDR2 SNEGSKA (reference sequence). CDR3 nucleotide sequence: TGCAGTGCTAAAAGACTAGCGGGAGGAAACCAAGAGACCCAGTACTTC. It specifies CSAKRLAGGNQETQYF.

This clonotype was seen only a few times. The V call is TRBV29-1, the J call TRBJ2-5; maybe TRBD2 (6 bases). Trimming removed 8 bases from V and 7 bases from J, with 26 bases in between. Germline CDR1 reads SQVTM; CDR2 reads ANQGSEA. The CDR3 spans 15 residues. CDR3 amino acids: CSTTSPGGLRRTQYF. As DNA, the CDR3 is TGCAGCACCACCTCGCCCGGGGGTCTGAGGAGGACCCAGTACTTC.

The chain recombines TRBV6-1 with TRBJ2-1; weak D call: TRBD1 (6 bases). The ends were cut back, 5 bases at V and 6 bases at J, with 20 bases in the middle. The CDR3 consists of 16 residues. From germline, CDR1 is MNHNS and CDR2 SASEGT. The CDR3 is CASSQPAGAGANEQFF. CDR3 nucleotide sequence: TGTGCCAGCAGTCAACCAGCAGGAGCAGGGGCCAATGAGCAGTTCTTC.

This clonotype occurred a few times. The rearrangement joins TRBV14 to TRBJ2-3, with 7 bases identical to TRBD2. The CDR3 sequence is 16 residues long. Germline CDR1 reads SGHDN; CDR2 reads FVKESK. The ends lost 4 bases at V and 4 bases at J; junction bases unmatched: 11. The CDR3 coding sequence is TGTGCCAGCAGCCCGGGGAGGGACCGAGGTCCAGATACGCAGTATTTT. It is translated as CASSPGRDRGPDTQYF.

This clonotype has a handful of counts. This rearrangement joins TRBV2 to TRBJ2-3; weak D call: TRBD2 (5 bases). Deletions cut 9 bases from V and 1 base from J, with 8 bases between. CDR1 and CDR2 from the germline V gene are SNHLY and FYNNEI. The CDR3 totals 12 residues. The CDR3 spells CASGLGTDTQYF. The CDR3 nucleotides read TGTGCCAGTGGACTGGGCACAGATACGCAGTATTTT. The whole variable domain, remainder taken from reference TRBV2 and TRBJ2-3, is EPEVTQTPSHQVTQMGQEVILRCVPISNHLYFYWYRQILGQKVEFLVSFYNNEISEKSEIFDDQFSVERPDGSNFTLKIRSTKLEDSAMYFCASGLGTDTQYFGPGTRLTVL.

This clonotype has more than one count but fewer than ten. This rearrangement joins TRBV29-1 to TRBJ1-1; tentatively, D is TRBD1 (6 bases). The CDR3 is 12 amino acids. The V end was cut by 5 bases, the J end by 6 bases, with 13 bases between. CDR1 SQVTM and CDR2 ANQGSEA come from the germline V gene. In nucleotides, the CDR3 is TGCAGCGTTAAAAGGACAGTTTCTGAAGCTTTCTTT. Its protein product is CSVKRTVSEAFF.

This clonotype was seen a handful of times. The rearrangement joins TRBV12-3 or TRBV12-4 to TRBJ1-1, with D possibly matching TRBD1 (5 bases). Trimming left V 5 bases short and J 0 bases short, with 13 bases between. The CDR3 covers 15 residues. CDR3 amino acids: CASSPRQTMNTEAFF. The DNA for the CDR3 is TGTGCCAGCAGTCCTCGACAGACGATGAACACTGAAGCTTTCTTT.

CDR3 DNA: TGTGCCAGCAGCTTCGCAGGTGGGGCCAACGTCCTGACTTTC. It yields the protein CASSFAGGANVLTF. The chain uses TRBV7-9 and TRBJ2-6; D uncertain. The CDR3 has 14 amino acids. Germline CDR1 SEHNR, CDR2 FQNEAQ (reference sequence). V lost 3 bases and J 3 bases, leaving 6 bases between the germline ends.

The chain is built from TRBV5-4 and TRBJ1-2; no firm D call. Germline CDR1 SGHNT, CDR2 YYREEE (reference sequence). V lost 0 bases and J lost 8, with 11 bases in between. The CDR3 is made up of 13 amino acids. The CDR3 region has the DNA TGTGCCAGCAGCTTGGAGCGTTTGGGAGGCTACACCTTC. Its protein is CASSLERLGGYTF.

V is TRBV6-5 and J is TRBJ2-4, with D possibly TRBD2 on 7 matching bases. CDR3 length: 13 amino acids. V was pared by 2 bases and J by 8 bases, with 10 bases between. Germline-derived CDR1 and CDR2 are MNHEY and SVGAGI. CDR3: CASSYGGADIQYF. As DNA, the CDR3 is TGTGCCAGCAGTTACGGGGGGGCAGACATTCAGTACTTC.

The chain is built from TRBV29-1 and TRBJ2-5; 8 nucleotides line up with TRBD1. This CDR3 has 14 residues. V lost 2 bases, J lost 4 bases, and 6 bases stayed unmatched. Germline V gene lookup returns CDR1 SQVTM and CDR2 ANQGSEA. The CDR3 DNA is TGCAGCGTTGAATTTAGACAGGGGCGAGAGACCCAGTACTTC. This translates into CSVEFRQGRETQYF.

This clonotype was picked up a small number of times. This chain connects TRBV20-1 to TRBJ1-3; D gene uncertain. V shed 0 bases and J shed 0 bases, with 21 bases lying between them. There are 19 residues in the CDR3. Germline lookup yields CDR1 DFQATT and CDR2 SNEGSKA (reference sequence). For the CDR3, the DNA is TGCAGTGCTAGAGATCTACGAACCGCGGGTGGGTTCTCTGGAAACACCATATATTTT. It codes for CSARDLRTAGGFSGNTIYF.

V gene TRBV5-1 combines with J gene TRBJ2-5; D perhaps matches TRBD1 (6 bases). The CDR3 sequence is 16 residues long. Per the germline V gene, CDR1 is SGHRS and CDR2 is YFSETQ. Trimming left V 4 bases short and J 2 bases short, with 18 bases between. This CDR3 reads CASSLVPGDWQETQYF. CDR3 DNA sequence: TGCGCCAGCAGCCTAGTGCCAGGGGATTGGCAAGAGACCCAGTACTTC.

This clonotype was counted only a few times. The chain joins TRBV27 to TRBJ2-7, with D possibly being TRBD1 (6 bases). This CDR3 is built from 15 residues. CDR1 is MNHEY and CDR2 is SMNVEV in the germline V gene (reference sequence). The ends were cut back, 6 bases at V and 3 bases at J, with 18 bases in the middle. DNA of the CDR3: TGTGCCAGCAGACCCGGGTCGGGACACCGCTACGAGCAGTACTTC. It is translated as CASRPGSGHRYEQYF.